The 23 T cell receptor beta chains listed next were all sequenced from one sample in a study of identifying expanded T cells in peripheral blood. Repertoires were generated with immunoSEQ multiplex PCR, while TCRdb's copy carries only in-frame clones and drops some. The sample holds under 95,000 clones, 89% seen once. Sequencing was performed on blood. Receptors were obtained from a person between 18 and 75 years old in good health.

V gene TRBV4-2 combines with J gene TRBJ1-1; D remains unclear. Germline lookup yields CDR1 LGHNA and CDR2 YNFKEQ. V was cut by 1 base and J by 8 bases, with 14 bases left in between. This CDR3 is built from 14 residues. CDR3 residues: CASSQVLREREAFF. The CDR3 DNA follows: TGTGCCAGCAGCCAAGTACTAAGGGAGAGAGAAGCTTTCTTT.

The chain combines TRBV6-5 with TRBJ2-3; D not resolved. V was shortened by 0 bases and J by 7 bases, with 14 bases between the two germline ends. CDR1 and CDR2 (germline): MNHEY, SVGAGI. The CDR3 is made up of 15 amino acids. This CDR3 is CASSYSIVAGHTQYF. CDR3 DNA: TGTGCCAGCAGTTACTCGATTGTAGCAGGTCATACGCAGTATTTT.

This sequence joins TRBV27 and TRBJ2-5; 8 nucleotides match TRBD2. This CDR3 spans 15 amino acids. Germline lookup yields CDR1 MNHEY and CDR2 SMNVEV (reference sequence). V was pared by 5 bases and J by 2 bases, with 7 bases of the junction left unmatched. In DNA, the CDR3 is TGTGCCAGCAGTCTGGCTAGCGGGTATCAAGAGACCCAGTACTTC. Amino acids: CASSLASGYQETQYF.

The V call is TRBV4-1, the J call TRBJ1-2, with D tentatively TRBD1 (5 bases). The CDR3 runs 16 residues. The germline V and J ends were trimmed by 4 bases and 2 bases, with 17 bases remaining between them. Germline CDR1 MGHRA, CDR2 YSYEKL. This CDR3 reads CASSPVSGGGNYGYTF. The CDR3 DNA is TGCGCCAGCAGCCCCGTGAGTGGGGGGGGGAACTATGGCTACACCTTC.

This clone has only one observation. CDR3 DNA: TGCGCCAGCAGCCCCTTCCCCCAGGGGGTGAACATTCAGTACTTC. This gives the protein CASSPFPQGVNIQYF. The gene calls are TRBV4-1 and TRBJ2-4, with 7 bases aligning to TRBD1. There are 15 residues in the CDR3. The germline V gene has CDR1 MGHRA and CDR2 YSYEKL. Trimming took 4 bases from V and 7 from J; bases not matched to a gene: 10.

This sequence joins TRBV6-4 and TRBJ2-6, with unresolved D. This CDR3 is built from 15 residues. CDR1 is MRHNA and CDR2 is SNTAGT in the germline V gene. The V and J ends lost 3 bases and 0 bases respectively, with 6 bases between them. This CDR3 reads CASSETASGANVLTF. CDR3 nucleotide sequence: TGTGCCAGCAGTGAAACGGCCTCTGGGGCCAACGTCCTGACTTTC.

The chain links TRBV7-2 to TRBJ2-1; TRBD2 aligns across 8 bases. Trimming removed 5 bases from V and 3 bases from J; junction bases left unmatched: 9. Germline V gives CDR1 SGHTA, CDR2 FQGNSA. This CDR3 region has 16 residues. The chain's CDR3 is CASSPTLAEIYNEQFF. The CDR3 nucleotides read TGTGCCAGCAGCCCCACACTAGCGGAGATCTACAATGAGCAGTTCTTC.

Comments on this clone: A read error may produce the germline difference seen at one junction end. The chain is built from TRBV6-5 and TRBJ2-7, with 14 bases that match TRBD2. The germline V gene has CDR1 MNHEY and CDR2 SVGAGI. The CDR3 has 15 amino acids. The CDR3, as DNA: TGTGCCAGCAGTTACTCGAGGACTAGCGGGGGGTTCCTCCGGTTC. Translation: CASSYSRTSGGFLRF.

This chain connects TRBV5-8 to TRBJ2-3, with D unresolved. Trimming left V 1 base short and J 1 base short, with 4 bases between. CDR1 SGHTS and CDR2 YDEGEE come from the germline V gene. This CDR3 region has 13 residues. The CDR3, as DNA: TGTGCCAGCAGCTTGCGGGGCACAGATACGCAGTATTTT. Translation: CASSLRGTDTQYF.

The chain has TRBV7-9 and TRBJ2-1, with a weak D call TRBD2 (6 bases). This CDR3 has 15 residues. The germline gives CDR1 SEHNR, CDR2 FQNEAQ (reference sequence). V lost 5 bases, J lost 8 bases, and 19 bases lay in between. The CDR3 sequence is CASSPSGERLHEQFF. CDR3 nucleotide sequence: TGTGCCAGCAGCCCATCGGGGGAGAGGCTCCATGAGCAGTTCTTC.

The chain has TRBV5-1 and TRBJ2-3, with 8 bases identical to TRBD1. Germline loops: CDR1 SGHRS, CDR2 YFSETQ. With V trimmed by 2 bases and J by 7 bases, 9 bases remained unmatched. The CDR3 is made up of 15 amino acids. The DNA for the CDR3 is TGCGCCAGCAGCTTCCGGGACAGGTTCGTGAATACGCAGTATTTT. Encoded protein: CASSFRDRFVNTQYF.

The count of this clone is one. V usage is TRBV5-4 and J usage is TRBJ1-6, with 7 bases that match TRBD1. J lost 5 bases, V lost 4 bases, and 3 bases had no gene match. The CDR3 extends over 14 amino acids. Germline V CDR1 and CDR2: SGHNT, YYREEE (reference sequence). Here the CDR3 DNA reads TGTGCCAGCAGCCGGGACAGAGATAATTCACCCCTCCACTTT. This sequence encodes CASSRDRDNSPLHF.

The rearrangement uses TRBV19 and TRBJ1-1, with D possibly being TRBD1 (5 bases). Germline V gene sequence: CDR1 LNHDA, CDR2 SQIVND (reference sequence). V was trimmed by 3 bases and J by 4 bases, leaving 9 bases between them. This CDR3 has 13 amino acids. As DNA, the CDR3 is TGTGCCAGTAGTATGGGGGGGTTCACTGAAGCTTTCTTT. Its translation: CASSMGGFTEAFF.

The V gene is TRBV6-5, the J gene TRBJ2-7; D gene ambiguous. The length of the CDR3 is 11 residues. V shed 6 bases and J shed 2 bases, with 5 bases lying between them. In germline, CDR1 is MNHEY, CDR2 SVGAGI. This chain's CDR3 is CASRSTYEQYF. The CDR3 DNA reads TGTGCCAGCAGGTCTACCTACGAGCAGTACTTC.

This chain connects TRBV29-1 to TRBJ2-7, with 7 nucleotides matching TRBD1. CDR1 is SQVTM, CDR2 ANQGSEA, per germline. J lost 5 bases, V lost 5 bases, and 6 bases had no gene match. The CDR3 is 12 amino acids. CDR3 sequence: CSVHRGSNEQYF. In DNA, the CDR3 is TGCAGCGTTCACAGGGGTTCTAACGAGCAGTACTTC.

The genes are TRBV10-3 and TRBJ1-1, with TRBD1 as a possible D gene (6 bases). From germline, CDR1 is ENHRY and CDR2 SYGVKD. Trimming cost V 6 bases and J 5 bases, with 16 bases left between them. The length of the CDR3 is 14 residues. Here the CDR3 DNA reads TGTGCCATCAGGGTAAAACAGGGAGAAACTGAAGCTTTCTTT. Protein product: CAIRVKQGETEAFF.

The CDR3 nucleotides are TGCAGCTCTCGGACTAGCGGGAGATCTAATGAGCAGTTCTTC. It yields the protein CSSRTSGRSNEQFF. V gene TRBV29-1 combines with J gene TRBJ2-1; 13 nucleotides align to TRBD2. After removal of 8 bases from V and 7 bases from J, the junction contained 8 bases not matched to a gene. The CDR3 is 14 amino acids. Germline-derived CDR1 and CDR2 are SQVTM and ANQGSEA.

The J gene is TRBJ1-1, the V gene TRBV18; D might be TRBD1 (6 bases). The CDR3 runs 15 residues. The germline CDR1 and CDR2 sequences are KGHSH and LQKENI. V gave up 2 bases and J gave up 4 bases, with 14 bases separating them. The CDR3 region has the DNA TGTGCCAGCTCACCAATATCCCAGGGGACCACTGAAGCTTTCTTT. It yields the protein CASSPISQGTTEAFF.

The chain joins TRBV11-3 to TRBJ1-1, with unresolved D. The V end lost 4 bases, the J end lost 5 bases, and 11 bases lay between the germline ends. Germline CDR1 reads SGHNT; CDR2 reads YENEEA. This CDR3 has 13 amino acids. CDR3 sequence: CASSSRSYTEAFF. Written as DNA, the CDR3 is TGTGCCAGCAGCTCCCGATCCTATACTGAAGCTTTCTTT.

This clone appeared a single time. The rearrangement links TRBV27 to TRBJ1-1; D is unresolved. V was clipped by 5 bases and J by 1 base, with 17 bases between them. Germline CDR1 reads MNHEY; CDR2 reads SMNVEV (reference sequence). CDR3 length equals 16 residues. The CDR3: CASSNKPRRENTEAFF. CDR3 sequence (DNA): TGTGCCAGCAGTAATAAACCCAGACGGGAGAACACTGAAGCTTTCTTT.

V is TRBV4-3 and J is TRBJ2-2; a possible D gene is TRBD2 (5 bases). The CDR3 is 16 residues long. Germline V gives CDR1 LGHNA, CDR2 YSLEER. V was shortened by 0 bases and J by 7 bases, with 15 bases between the two germline ends. Here the CDR3 reads CASSQDIGLLDGELFF. CDR3 DNA sequence: TGCGCCAGCAGCCAAGATATAGGACTCCTTGACGGGGAGCTGTTTTTT.

The J gene is TRBJ2-3, the V gene TRBV19, with TRBD2 matching 9 bases. The V gene end was trimmed by 7 bases and the J gene end by 0 bases; junction bases not matched to a gene: 2. The germline gives CDR1 LNHDA, CDR2 SQIVND (reference sequence). The CDR3 has 14 amino acids. Here the CDR3 reads CASTSGASTDTQYF. The CDR3 DNA is TGTGCCAGTACTAGCGGGGCTAGCACAGATACGCAGTATTTT. Supplemented by reference TRBV19 and TRBJ2-3, the full variable domain reads DGGITQSPKYLFRKEGQNVTLSCEQNLNHDAMYWYRQDPGQGLRLIYYSQIVNDFQKGDIAEGYSVSREKKESFPLTVTSAQKNPTAFYLCASTSGASTDTQYFGPGTRLTVL.

CDR3 bases: TGTGCCAGCAGTTTCAGGGCGGAGGGCTACACCTTC. It codes for CASSFRAEGYTF. The chain combines TRBV28 with TRBJ1-2; D perhaps matches TRBD1 (5 bases). Per germline, CDR1 MDHEN and CDR2 SYDVKM. CDR3 length: 12 residues. Trimming pared 3 bases from V and 8 bases from J, leaving 10 bases between.